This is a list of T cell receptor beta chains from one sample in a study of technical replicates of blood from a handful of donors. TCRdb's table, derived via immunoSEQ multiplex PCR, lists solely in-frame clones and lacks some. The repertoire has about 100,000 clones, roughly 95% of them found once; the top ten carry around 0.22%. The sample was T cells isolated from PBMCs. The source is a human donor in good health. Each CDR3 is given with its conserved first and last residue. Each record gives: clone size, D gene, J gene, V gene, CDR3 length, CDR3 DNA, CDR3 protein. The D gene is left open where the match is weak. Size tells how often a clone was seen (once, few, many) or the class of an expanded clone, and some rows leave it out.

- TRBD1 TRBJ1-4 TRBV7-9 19 TGTGCCAGCAGCTTAGAGTTCCTGGGACAGGGGGCTGCTAATGAAAAACTGTTTTTT CASSLEFLGQGAANEKLFF
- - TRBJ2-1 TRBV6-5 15 TGTGCCAGCAGTTACTCCCCCGGGTCTCGTTTTTGGCAGTTCTTC CASSYSPGSRFWQFF
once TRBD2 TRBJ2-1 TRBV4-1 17 TGCGCCAGCAGCCAAGATCTGCGGGGGAGTAGTAGGAATGAGCAGTTCTTC CASSQDLRGSSRNEQFF
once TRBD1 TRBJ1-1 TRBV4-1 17 TGCGCCAGCAGCCCACTAGGACAGGGGGCCCCGAGGACTGAAGCTTTCTTT CASSPLGQGAPRTEAFF
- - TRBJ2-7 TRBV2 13 TGTGCCAGCAGTCCCCCCTTCAGGGTCGAGCAGTACTTC CASSPPFRVEQYF
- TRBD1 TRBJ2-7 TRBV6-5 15 TGTGCCAGCAGTTTTTCGACAGGGGGTAAATACGAGCAGTACTTC CASSFSTGGKYEQYF
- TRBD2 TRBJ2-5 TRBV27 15 TGTGCCAGCAGTCGCTCTAGCGGGAGTATGGAGACCCAGTACTTC CASSRSSGSMETQYF
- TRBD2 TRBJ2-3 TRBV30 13 TGTGCCTGGAGTTTCGGGGGGGGAGATACGCAGTATTTT CAWSFGGGDTQYF
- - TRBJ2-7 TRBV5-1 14 TGCGCCAGCAGCTTGGCCACCCAGGGCTACGAGCAGTACTTC CASSLATQGYEQYF
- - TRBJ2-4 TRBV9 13 TGTGCCAGCAGCCCGTACGGGAGAAACATTCAGTACTTC CASSPYGRNIQYF
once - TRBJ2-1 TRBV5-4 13 TGTGCCAGCAGCTCGACAGCCTACAATGAGCAGTTCTTC CASSSTAYNEQFF
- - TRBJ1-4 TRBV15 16 TGTGCCACCAGCAGAGGGGTGAACGGGGGTTTCGAAAAACTGTTTTTT CATSRGVNGGFEKLFF
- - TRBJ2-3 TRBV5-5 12 TGTGCCAGCAGCTTTGTTAAAGATACGCAGTATTTT CASSFVKDTQYF
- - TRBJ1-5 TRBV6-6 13 TGTGCCAGCAGTTCCCAATCTAGTCAGCCCCAGCATTTT CASSSQSSQPQHF
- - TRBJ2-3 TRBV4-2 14 TGTGCCAGCAGCCACCGGACTAGCACAGATACGCAGTATTTT CASSHRTSTDTQYF
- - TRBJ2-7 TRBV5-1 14 TGCGCCAGCAGCCTGGCACAGGTCCCCTACGAGCAGTACTTC CASSLAQVPYEQYF
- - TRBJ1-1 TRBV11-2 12 TGTGCCAGCAGCTTAGAGGCAGGTGAAGCTTTCTTT CASSLEAGEAFF